The source of this T cell receptor beta chain is a study of T cell changes during pregnancy in multiple sclerosis. This clone has only one observation. Here immunoSEQ multiplex PCR was the method, and the copy in TCRdb shows in-frame clones only, minus some. Of approximately 90,000 clones in the sample, approximately 94% were seen once. The clonotype comes from a female donor with multiple sclerosis, enrolled in a pregnancy study. The source was peripheral blood, collected in the third trimester of pregnancy.

Written as DNA, the CDR3 is TGTGCCAGTAGTCAAGGGACAGGGTACGAGCAGTACTTC. Translating gives CASSQGTGYEQYF. The rearrangement links TRBV19 to TRBJ2-7; 9 nucleotides match TRBD1. V lost 5 bases and J lost 4; bases outside the gene matches: 3. This CDR3 has 13 amino acids. CDR1 and CDR2 (germline): LNHDA, SQIVND (reference sequence).